This T cell receptor (beta chain) was identified in a study of blood T cell repertoires in COVID-19. Study-wide context: Donors in the United States, Italy and Spain gave samples during acute or convalescent COVID-19. Sources were T cells, B-cell-depleted T cells, or PBMCs; the material itself was cDNA or gDNA.

Germline trimming cut 7 bases from V and 4 bases from J; bases unmatched to any gene: 7. Germline V gene lookup returns CDR1 SGHDT and CDR2 YYEEEE. The CDR3 runs 14 residues. Original handling: Researchers report that nucleated cell counts were estimated from reference gene primer amplification. Profiled with immunoSEQ multiplex PCR; TCRdb holds only in-frame clones, not every one. V, J and clone size are taken as reported in that table, and D and trimming were inferred from the DNA itself. The repertoire includes about 230,000 clones, around 83% of them detected once, and approximately 5.4% sits in the top ten.

The sequence was obtained from a man older than 75 with acute or convalescent COVID-19. Sequences were obtained from peripheral blood. The V gene is TRBV5-6, the J gene TRBJ2-4; 8 bases are shared with TRBD2. The CDR3 coding sequence is TGTGCCAGCGCCCCGCGGGGGGTTAAAAACATTCAGTACTTC. Translating gives CASAPRGVKNIQYF. Together with reference TRBV5-6 and TRBJ2-4, the CDR3 gives the full variable domain: DAGVTQSPTHLIKTRGQQVTLRCSPKSGHDTVSWYQQALGQGPQFIFQYYEEEERQRGNFPDRFSGHQFPNYSSELNVNALLLGDSALYLCASAPRGVKNIQYFGAGTRLSVL.